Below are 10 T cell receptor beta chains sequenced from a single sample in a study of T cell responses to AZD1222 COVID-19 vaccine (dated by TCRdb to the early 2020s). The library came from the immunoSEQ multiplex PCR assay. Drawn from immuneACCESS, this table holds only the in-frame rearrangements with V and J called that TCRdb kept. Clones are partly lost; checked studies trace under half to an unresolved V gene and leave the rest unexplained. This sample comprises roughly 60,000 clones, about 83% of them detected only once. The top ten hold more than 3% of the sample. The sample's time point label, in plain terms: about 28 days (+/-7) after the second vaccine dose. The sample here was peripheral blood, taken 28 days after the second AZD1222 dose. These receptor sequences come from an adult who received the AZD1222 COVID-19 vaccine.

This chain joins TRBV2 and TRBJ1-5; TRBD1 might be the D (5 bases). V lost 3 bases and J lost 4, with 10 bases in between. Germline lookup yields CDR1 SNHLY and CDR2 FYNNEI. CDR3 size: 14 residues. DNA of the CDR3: TGTGCCAGCAGTGAGAACGGGGGGAATCAGCCCCAGCATTTT. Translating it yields CASSENGGNQPQHF.

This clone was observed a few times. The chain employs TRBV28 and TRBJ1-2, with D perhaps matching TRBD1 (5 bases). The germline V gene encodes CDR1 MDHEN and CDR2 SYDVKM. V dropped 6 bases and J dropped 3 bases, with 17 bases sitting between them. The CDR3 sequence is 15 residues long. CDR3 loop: CASRRGSRVDYGYTF. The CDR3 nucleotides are TGTGCCAGCAGAAGGGGATCCCGAGTAGACTATGGCTACACCTTC.

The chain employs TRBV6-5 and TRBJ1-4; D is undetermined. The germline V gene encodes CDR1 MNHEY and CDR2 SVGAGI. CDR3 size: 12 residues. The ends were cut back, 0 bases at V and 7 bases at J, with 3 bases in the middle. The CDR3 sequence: CASSYSIEKLFF. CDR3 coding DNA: TGTGCCAGCAGTTACTCGATTGAAAAACTGTTTTTT.

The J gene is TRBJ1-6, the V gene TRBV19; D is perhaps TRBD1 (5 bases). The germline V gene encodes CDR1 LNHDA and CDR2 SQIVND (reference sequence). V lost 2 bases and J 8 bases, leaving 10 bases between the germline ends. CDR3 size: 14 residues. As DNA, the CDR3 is TGTGCCAGTAGTATAAGGGGCAGGGATTCACCCCTCCACTTT. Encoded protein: CASSIRGRDSPLHF.

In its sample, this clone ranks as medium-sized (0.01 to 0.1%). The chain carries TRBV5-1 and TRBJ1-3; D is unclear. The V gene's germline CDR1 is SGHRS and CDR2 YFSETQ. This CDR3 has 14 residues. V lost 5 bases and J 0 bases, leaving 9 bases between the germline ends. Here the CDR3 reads CASREGNSGNTIYF. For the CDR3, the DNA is TGCGCCAGCAGGGAAGGAAACTCTGGAAACACCATATATTTT.

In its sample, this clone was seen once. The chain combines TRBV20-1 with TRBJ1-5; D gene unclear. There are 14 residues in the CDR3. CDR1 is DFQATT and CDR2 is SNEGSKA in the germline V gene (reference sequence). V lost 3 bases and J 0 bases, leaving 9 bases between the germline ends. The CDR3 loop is CSASPSYSNQPQHF. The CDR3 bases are TGCAGTGCTAGTCCCAGTTATAGCAATCAGCCCCAGCATTTT.

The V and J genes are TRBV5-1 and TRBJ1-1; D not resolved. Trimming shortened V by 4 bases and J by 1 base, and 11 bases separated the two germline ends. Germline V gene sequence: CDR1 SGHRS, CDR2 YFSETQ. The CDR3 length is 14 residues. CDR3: CASSATDSNTEAFF. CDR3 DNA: TGCGCCAGCAGCGCAACAGATTCGAACACTGAAGCTTTCTTT.

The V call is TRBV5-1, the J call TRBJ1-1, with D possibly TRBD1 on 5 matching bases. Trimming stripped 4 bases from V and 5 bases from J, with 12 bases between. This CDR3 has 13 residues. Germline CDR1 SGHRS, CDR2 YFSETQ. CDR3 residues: CASSQQVGTEAFF. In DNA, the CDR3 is TGCGCCAGCAGCCAACAGGTCGGTACTGAAGCTTTCTTT.

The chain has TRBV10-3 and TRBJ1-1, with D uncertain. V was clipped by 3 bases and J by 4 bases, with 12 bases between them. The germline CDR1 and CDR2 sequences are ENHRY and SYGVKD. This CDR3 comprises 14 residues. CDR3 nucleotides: TGTGCCATCAGTGACCCGACCCGAGGCACTGAAGCTTTCTTT. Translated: CAISDPTRGTEAFF.

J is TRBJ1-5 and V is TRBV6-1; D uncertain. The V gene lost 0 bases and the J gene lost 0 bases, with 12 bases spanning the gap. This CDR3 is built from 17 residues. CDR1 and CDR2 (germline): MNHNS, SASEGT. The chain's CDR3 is CASSEALMGLSNQPQHF. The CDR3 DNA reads TGTGCCAGCAGTGAAGCGCTCATGGGCCTTAGCAATCAGCCCCAGCATTTT.